This T cell receptor (beta chain) was sequenced in a study of blood T cell repertoires in COVID-19. Sequenced by immunoSEQ multiplex PCR; TCRdb stores in-frame clones only, minus some. The sample consists of some 300,000 clones, about 88% of them appearing once. V lost 3 bases and J 8 bases, leaving 9 bases between the germline ends. This CDR3 is 12 amino acids long. CDR1 SGHNT and CDR2 YYREEE come from the germline V gene (reference sequence). The chain recombines TRBV5-4 with TRBJ2-1; D gene unclear. The source is a woman in her seventies with COVID-19, enrolled during active disease. Sequencing used peripheral blood. The CDR3 DNA reads TGTGCCAGCAGCTCTCTGAGCGATGAGCAGTTCTTC. Residues: CASSSLSDEQFF.